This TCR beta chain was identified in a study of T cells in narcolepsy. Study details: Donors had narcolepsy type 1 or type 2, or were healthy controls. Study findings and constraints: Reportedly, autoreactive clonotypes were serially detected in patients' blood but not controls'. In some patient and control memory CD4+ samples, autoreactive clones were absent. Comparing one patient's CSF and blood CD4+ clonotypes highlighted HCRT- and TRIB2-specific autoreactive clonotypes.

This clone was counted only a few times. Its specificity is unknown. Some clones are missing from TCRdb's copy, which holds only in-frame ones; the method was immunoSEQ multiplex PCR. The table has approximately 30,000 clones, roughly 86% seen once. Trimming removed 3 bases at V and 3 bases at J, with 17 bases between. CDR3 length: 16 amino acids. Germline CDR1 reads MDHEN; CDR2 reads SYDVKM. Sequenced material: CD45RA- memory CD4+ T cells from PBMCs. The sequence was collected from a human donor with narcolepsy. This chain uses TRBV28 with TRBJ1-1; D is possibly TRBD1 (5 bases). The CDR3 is CASSFGGEYGDTEAFF. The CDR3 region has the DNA TGTGCCAGCAGTTTTGGGGGGGAGTATGGGGACACTGAAGCTTTCTTT.